This TCR beta chain appears in the sequencing data of a study of PD-L1 blockade in urothelial cancer. Method: immunoSEQ multiplex PCR; TCRdb's copy keeps in-frame clones and lacks some. The sample lists 100,000 to 150,000 clones; around 86% were seen once. Study results and caveats: Better survival was forecast by a pretreatment blood TCR clonality below the median.

There are 12 residues in the CDR3. CDR1 and CDR2 from the germline V gene are GTSNPN and SVGIG (reference sequence). V was trimmed by 5 bases and J by 4 bases, leaving 11 bases between them. Of note for this clone: Its cognate antigen is unknown.

Time point described: peripheral blood 6 weeks after treatment start. This sequence was found in a man aged 45-65 years with urothelial cancer. The sequences come from PBMCs, collected around atezolizumab (anti-PD-L1) treatment. The genes are TRBV30 and TRBJ1-1; D remains ambiguous. CDR3 nucleotides: TGTGCCTGGGGTTCAATGGCCACTGAAGCTTTCTTT. Translation gives CAWGSMATEAFF. Looking up the rest from reference TRBV30 and TRBJ1-1 gives the full variable domain: SQTIHQWPATLVQPVGSPLSLECTVEGTSNPNLYWYRQAAGRGLQLLFYSVGIGQISSEVPQNLSASRPQDRQFILSSKKLLLSDSGFYLCAWGSMATEAFFGQGTRLTVV.